Included here is one T cell receptor beta chain sequence, with context. The junction shows a germline mismatch at one end, possibly a read error. This record belongs to a study of molecular identifiers for immune sequencing clone quantification. In germline, CDR1 is SNHLY, CDR2 FYNNEI. The CDR3 has 13 amino acids. In the sort, naive CD8 T cells were defined as CD8+CD4-CCR7+CD45RA+. MiXCR, run by TCRdb on the PCR reads, gives a single entry per CDR3 protein. The sample shows over 300,000 distinct CDR3 sequences, 24% of them seen only once. Material for sequencing was naive CD8+ T cells from blood, with Jurkat cell RNA spiked in. Regarding subset: FACS-sorted CD8+CD4-CCR7+CD45RA+ naive T cells. V usage is TRBV2 and J usage is TRBJ1-5; D is ambiguous. The clonotype comes from a human donor in good health. Some libraries in this study had Jurkat cell RNA spiked in. In DNA, the CDR3 is TGTGCCAGCAGTGTGTCTAGCAATCAGCCCCAGCGTTTT. It specifies CASSVSSNQPQRF.